This T cell receptor (beta chain) was observed in a study of sequential checkpoint blockade in melanoma (dated by TCRdb to the late 2010s). For the wider study: Patients were randomized 1:1 to first-line nivolumab followed by ipilimumab (arm A) or ipilimumab followed by nivolumab (arm B). Maintenance nivolumab came after both trial sequences. The investigation overall reported the following: The model for predicting response that combines TCR metrics with mutation burden needs to be validated in larger, independent patient cohorts.

TCRbeta CDR3 regions were immunosequenced from genomic DNA with the immunoSEQ Assay. Before high-throughput sequencing, genomic DNA was amplified using bias-controlled multiplex PCR. In the source study's methods: To quantify the absolute abundance of each unique TCRbeta CDR3 region, the sequences were collapsed and filtered. Clonality, defined as 1 minus Pielou's evenness, was calculated using only productive rearrangements. A previously published method was used to identify clones whose frequencies were significantly greater in on-treatment samples than in baseline samples. The immuneACCESS repertoire file appears here via TCRdb, limited to in-frame rearrangements. These files lack a portion of the clones; in checked studies, under half of the deficit traces to unresolved V genes, and the cause of the others is not known. The V and J calls and clone size are taken from that table; D and trimming were inferred from the DNA. In this sample the table shows about 9,100 clones, about 75% of which occur a single time. The ten largest account for less than 20% of the sample.

Clipping removes 0 bases from V and 5 bases from J, with 6 as the unmatched junction base count. CDR1 and CDR2 are drawn from the germline V gene: LGHNA, YSLEER. The CDR3 numbers 16 residues from cysteine through phenylalanine. The kept DNA is CDR3 alone, 48 bases in frame from the first base. As concerns this clone: Which antigen it targets is not known. No base qualities exist here, and no much larger clone lies one base off it.

The sample's treatment or condition label is to be understood as: randomized to nivolumab then ipilimumab (arm A) or the reverse (arm B). No trial patient had received prior DNA-damaging chemotherapy. A FACS Aria II flow cytometer was used to sort live CD3+CD8+ cells that were negative for CD19 and CD56 from thawed PBMCs. The samples were obtained from melanoma patients enrolled in CheckMate 064, an open-label, randomized phase II trial testing sequential checkpoint blockade. Peripheral blood mononuclear cells were obtained through leukapheresis, purified using Ficoll-Paque, and frozen in human serum containing about 10% DMSO. Immediately after sorting, the purity of sorted blood CD3+CD8+ cells was verified to be >95%, after which DNA was extracted.

Recombination joined TRBV4-3 with TRBJ1-5; TRBD1 agrees with 8 junctional bases. The sequencing used CD8+ T cells sorted from blood (inferred from file names), collected from a patient given nivolumab and ipilimumab in sequence. The TCR comes from a human donor with melanoma. CDR3 reads: CASSQDQVQGDQPQHF. The nucleotide sequence is given as TGCGCCAGCAGCCAAGATCAGGTACAGGGGGATCAGCCCCAGCATTTT.